Below are 11 T cell receptor beta chains sequenced from a single sample in a study of shared clonotypes between healthy human individuals (dated by TCRdb to the early 2020s). For the CD8 naive samples, CD45RO-negative cells were positively selected for CCR7, yielding a CD45RA+CCR7+ population from which TemRA cells were excluded. Libraries came from the immunoSEQ multiplex PCR assay. TCRdb obtained this table from immuneACCESS and retained in-frame rearrangements with V and J assigned. These tables miss some clones; where compared with another copy, unresolved V genes account for less than half of the shortfall, and the remainder is unexplained. The sample contains roughly 810,000 clones, about 96% of them found a single time. Jointly, the top ten make up around 0.25% of the sample. Input material: naive CD8+ T cells sorted from blood. The sample's cell subset or site, from its label and the paper: CD45RA+CCR7+. The receptors here all came from a young man in good health.

This rearrangement joins TRBV6-6 to TRBJ1-5; 7 bases fit TRBD1. There are 16 residues in the CDR3. Germline CDR1 and CDR2: MNHNY and SVGAGI (reference sequence). V shed 5 bases and J 2 bases; nucleotides not matched to a gene: 9. DNA for the CDR3: TGTGCCAGCAGTAGGGAGACAGGGACGGGCAATCAGCCCCAGCATTTT. Encoded protein: CASSRETGTGNQPQHF.

This rearrangement joins TRBV7-9 to TRBJ2-2; 8 bases line up with TRBD2. From germline, CDR1 is SEHNR and CDR2 FQNEAQ (reference sequence). The CDR3 loop spans 16 amino acids. The V segment lost 5 bases and the J segment 2 bases; nucleotides outside the gene matches: 7. In DNA form, the CDR3 reads TGTGCCAGCAGCCCTTCCTTAGCGGGAAACACCGGGGAGCTGTTTTTT. Its translation: CASSPSLAGNTGELFF. The variable domain in full, with the rest retrieved from reference TRBV7-9 and TRBJ2-2, is DTGVSQNPRHKITKRGQNVTFRCDPISEHNRLYWYRQTLGQGPEFLTYFQNEAQLEKSRLLSDRFSAERPKGSFSTLEIQRTEQGDSAMYLCASSPSLAGNTGELFFGEGSRLTVL.

The V and J genes are TRBV7-9 and TRBJ1-2; 10 bases fit TRBD1. Trimming cost V 11 bases and J 7 bases; bases outside gene matches: 13. This CDR3 comprises 14 residues. The germline CDR1 and CDR2 sequences are SEHNR and FQNEAQ (reference sequence). The CDR3 sequence is CAFVQKDRGIGYTF. For the CDR3, the DNA is TGTGCCTTCGTTCAAAAGGACAGGGGGATTGGCTACACCTTC.

This clone was found once. The chain uses TRBV10-3 and TRBJ2-7; unclear D gene. V dropped 0 bases and J dropped 4 bases, with 19 bases sitting between them. The germline CDR1 and CDR2 sequences are ENHRY and SYGVKD. The CDR3 contains 17 residues. The CDR3 protein is CAISESKLDSPPYEQYF. The CDR3 DNA reads TGTGCCATCAGTGAGTCCAAGTTGGATAGCCCGCCGTACGAGCAGTACTTC.

The chain recombines TRBV10-3 with TRBJ2-5; 8 nucleotides line up with TRBD1. After removal of 2 bases from V and 9 bases from J, the junction contained 14 bases not matched to a gene. Germline V CDR1 and CDR2: ENHRY, SYGVKD. CDR3 size: 16 residues. The CDR3 region has the DNA TGTGCCATCAGTGAGGGGAGCGTCAGGGGGCTGGAGGCCCAGTACTTC. It specifies CAISEGSVRGLEAQYF.

The chain employs TRBV5-6 and TRBJ2-7; D may be TRBD2 (5 bases). V gave up 0 bases and J gave up 2 bases, with 12 bases separating them. CDR3 length: 15 residues. Germline V CDR1 and CDR2: SGHDT, YYEEEE. CDR3 coding DNA: TGTGCCAGCAGCTTGGTATCGAGCGGCACCTACGAGCAGTACTTC. As protein: CASSLVSSGTYEQYF. The whole variable domain, remainder taken from reference TRBV5-6 and TRBJ2-7, is DAGVTQSPTHLIKTRGQQVTLRCSPKSGHDTVSWYQQALGQGPQFIFQYYEEEERQRGNFPDRFSGHQFPNYSSELNVNALLLGDSALYLCASSLVSSGTYEQYFGPGTRLTVT.

This clone was seen a single time. The chain carries TRBV5-5 and TRBJ2-7; 7 nucleotides agree with TRBD1. V trimming: 4 bases; J trimming: 0 bases; junction bases outside the gene matches: 1. Per germline, CDR1 SGHKS and CDR2 YYEKEE (reference sequence). The CDR3 contains 13 residues. In DNA form, the CDR3 reads TGTGCCAGCAGCGGGACAGACTCCTACGAGCAGTACTTC. Residues: CASSGTDSYEQYF.

V gene TRBV7-9 combines with J gene TRBJ2-7, with 13 bases lining up with TRBD2. Germline assignment: CDR1 SEHNR and CDR2 FQNEAQ (reference sequence). The CDR3 length is 16 residues. Losses at the gene ends were 5 bases for V and 2 bases for J; bases not matched to a gene: 6. The CDR3 nucleotides are TGTGCCAGCAGCCCCACTAGCGGGAGGGTCGCCTACGAGCAGTACTTC. Its translation is CASSPTSGRVAYEQYF.

The rearrangement uses TRBV27 and TRBJ2-3, with 14 bases fitting TRBD2. Per germline, CDR1 MNHEY and CDR2 SMNVEV (reference sequence). The CDR3 covers 19 residues. The ends lost 5 bases at V and 4 bases at J; junction bases unmatched: 14. The CDR3 protein is CASSAMRTSGRLRADTQYF. CDR3 DNA: TGTGCCAGCAGTGCAATGAGGACTAGCGGGAGGCTTAGGGCAGATACGCAGTATTTT.

The V gene is TRBV28, the J gene TRBJ2-7; D is unresolved. Trimming shortened V by 10 bases and J by 4 bases, and 11 bases separated the two germline ends. Germline CDR1 reads MDHEN; CDR2 reads SYDVKM. The CDR3 runs 11 residues. The CDR3 region is CATSQIYEQYF. CDR3 DNA: TGTGCCACCTCCCAGATTTACGAGCAGTACTTC.

The chain has TRBV7-2 and TRBJ2-5, with TRBD2 matching over 8 bases. Germline V CDR1 and CDR2: SGHTA, FQGNSA. J gave up 4 bases and V 6 bases, and 4 bases lay outside the gene matches. This CDR3 has 13 residues. The CDR3 nucleotides read TGTGCCAGCAGTCGGGAGGGCCGAGAGACCCAGTACTTC. It is translated as CASSREGRETQYF.